This is a list of T cell receptor beta chains from one sample in a study of blood T cell repertoires in COVID-19. TCRdb keeps only in-frame clones here, not all; method: immunoSEQ multiplex PCR. Here the sample spans about 82,000 clones, about 86% being singletons. The source material was peripheral blood. The receptors originated from a woman aged 55-75 years with acute or convalescent COVID-19. Each CDR3 is given with its conserved first and last residue. The order of the fields is D gene, V gene, clone size, J gene, CDR3 protein, CDR3 DNA. The D gene is left open where the match is weak. Not all rows give a size; the values are once, few, many and, for expanded clones, a class.

d_call: TRBD1
v_call: TRBV4-1
clone_size: -
j_call: TRBJ1-2
cdr3_aa: CASSQDQGEGYGYTF
cdr3_nt: TGCGCCAGCAGCCAAGATCAGGGGGAAGGCTATGGCTACACCTTC

d_call: TRBD2
v_call: TRBV10-3
clone_size: -
j_call: TRBJ2-7
cdr3_aa: CAIKGLAGVRYEQYF
cdr3_nt: TGTGCCATCAAGGGACTAGCGGGAGTGAGATACGAGCAGTACTTC

d_call: TRBD1
v_call: TRBV24-1
clone_size: -
j_call: TRBJ2-5
cdr3_aa: CATGTDIGTQYF
cdr3_nt: TGTGCCACCGGGACAGATATTGGGACCCAGTACTTC

d_call: TRBD2
v_call: TRBV7-9
clone_size: -
j_call: TRBJ2-1
cdr3_aa: CASSSGTSGDNEQFF
cdr3_nt: TGTGCCAGCAGCTCGGGGACTAGCGGTGACAATGAGCAGTTCTTC

d_call: -
v_call: TRBV3-1/TRBV3-2
clone_size: -
j_call: TRBJ2-5
cdr3_aa: CASTALDRETQYF
cdr3_nt: TGTGCCAGCACCGCACTAGATCGTGAGACCCAGTACTTC

d_call: -
v_call: TRBV18
clone_size: -
j_call: TRBJ2-3
cdr3_aa: CASSPGTRTDTQYF
cdr3_nt: TGTGCCAGCTCACCGGGCACCCGCACAGATACGCAGTATTTT

d_call: -
v_call: TRBV5-1
clone_size: once
j_call: TRBJ1-3
cdr3_aa: CASSFASGRNSGNTIYF
cdr3_nt: TGCGCCAGCAGCTTCGCGAGCGGCAGAAACTCTGGAAACACCATATATTTT

d_call: -
v_call: TRBV4-3
clone_size: -
j_call: TRBJ1-6
cdr3_aa: CASSTSGSPLHF
cdr3_nt: TGCGCCAGCAGCACGTCGGGATCACCCCTCCACTTT

d_call: -
v_call: TRBV6-5
clone_size: -
j_call: TRBJ2-2
cdr3_aa: CASRNRVSGELFF
cdr3_nt: TGTGCCAGCAGAAACAGGGTTTCCGGGGAGCTGTTTTTT

d_call: -
v_call: TRBV2
clone_size: -
j_call: TRBJ2-1
cdr3_aa: CASRSAAGQRNEQFF
cdr3_nt: TGTGCCAGCAGGAGCGCGGCAGGCCAGCGGAATGAGCAGTTCTTC

d_call: -
v_call: TRBV11-2
clone_size: -
j_call: TRBJ2-3
cdr3_aa: CASSSGRGVARDADTQYF
cdr3_nt: TGTGCCAGCAGCTCCGGCCGGGGTGTAGCGAGGGATGCAGATACGCAGTATTTT

d_call: TRBD2
v_call: TRBV5-1
clone_size: -
j_call: TRBJ2-3
cdr3_aa: CASSLAGGSGTDTQYF
cdr3_nt: TGCGCCAGCAGCTTGGCCGGGGGGAGTGGCACAGATACGCAGTATTTT

d_call: TRBD1
v_call: TRBV30
clone_size: few
j_call: TRBJ1-2
cdr3_aa: CAWRTGTGGRKGYTF
cdr3_nt: TGTGCCTGGAGGACCGGGACAGGGGGTAGGAAGGGCTACACCTTC

d_call: -
v_call: TRBV11-2
clone_size: -
j_call: TRBJ1-2
cdr3_aa: CASSLSWQGNYGYTF
cdr3_nt: TGTGCCAGCAGCTTAAGTTGGCAGGGCAACTATGGCTACACCTTC

d_call: -
v_call: TRBV5-5
clone_size: -
j_call: TRBJ1-3
cdr3_aa: CASSLWGGGVGNTIYF
cdr3_nt: TGTGCCAGCAGCTTGTGGGGCGGGGGCGTTGGAAACACCATATATTTT

d_call: -
v_call: TRBV18
clone_size: -
j_call: TRBJ1-2
cdr3_aa: CASSPRQEGYGYTF
cdr3_nt: TGTGCCAGCTCACCAAGGCAGGAGGGCTATGGCTACACCTTC

d_call: TRBD1
v_call: TRBV18
clone_size: -
j_call: TRBJ1-1
cdr3_aa: CASQGQGNTEAFF
cdr3_nt: TGTGCCAGCCAAGGACAGGGAAATACTGAAGCTTTCTTT